Shown below are 18 T cell receptor beta chains from a single sample sequenced in a study of HIV-infected children after antiretroviral therapy interruption. The treatment was: PENTA 11 planned treatment interruption arm or continuous ART arm. A 3' RACE protocol on RNA, with unique molecular identifiers, produced the TCR library. A single record per CDR3 protein comes from TCRdb applying MiXCR to the 3' RACE reads. This sample yields 30,000 to 40,000 distinct CDR3 sequences, of which over 6.5% are seen a single time; more than 0.85% belongs to the top ten. Source: CD45RA+ CD4+ T cells from PBMCs, pooled from several time points, taken from a donor given antiretroviral therapy, either interrupted or continuous. Described subset: naive CD4+ CD45RA+ CD45RO- T cells. Receptors originate from a pool of human donors with HIV.

At least ten counts were recorded for this clonotype. The J gene is TRBJ1-5, the V gene TRBV12-3 or TRBV12-4; D gene uncertain. The CDR3 sequence is 13 residues long. V dropped 5 bases and J dropped 7 bases, with 12 bases sitting between them. The CDR3, as DNA: TGTGCCAGCAGTCCCAAGGGCGGCCAGCCCCAGCATTTT. It encodes CASSPKGGQPQHF.

Turning to this clonotype: With a much larger clone just one base away, this may be a read error. The CDR3 DNA sequence: TGTGCCAGCAGCCAAGGTTTGAACACTGAAGCTTACTTT. Protein sequence: CASSQGLNTEAYF. This sequence joins TRBV3-1 and TRBJ1-1; D not resolved. This CDR3 region has 13 residues. Germline V gene data show CDR1 as LGHDT and CDR2 as YNNKEL (reference sequence).

This clonotype showed up many times. V gene TRBV10-3 combines with J gene TRBJ1-4, with D maybe TRBD1 (6 bases). Between the trimmed V and J ends, which lost 6 bases and 3 bases, there was a span of 11 bases. The CDR3 has 14 residues. The germline V gene encodes CDR1 ENHRY and CDR2 SYGVKD. The CDR3 sequence is CAISLDRPNEKLFF. DNA for the CDR3: TGTGCCATCAGCCTGGACAGACCTAATGAAAAACTGTTTTTT.

This clonotype showed up many times. The chain uses TRBV15 and TRBJ2-7; D not resolved. CDR1 and CDR2 (germline): LNHNV, YYDKDF (reference sequence). The CDR3 has 12 amino acids. V lost 1 base and J lost 5, with 6 bases in between. CDR3 sequence (DNA): TGTGCCACCAGCAGAGTATCACACGAGCAGTACTTC. Its translation: CATSRVSHEQYF. Variable domain in full (rest from reference TRBV15 and TRBJ2-7): DAMVIQNPRYQVTQFGKPVTLSCSQTLNHNVMYWYQQKSSQAPKLLFHYYDKDFNNEADTPDNFQSRRPNTSFCFLDIRSPGLGDTAMYLCATSRVSHEQYFGPGTRLTVT.

This clonotype has a count of ten or more. V gene TRBV5-1 combines with J gene TRBJ1-2; TRBD1 might be the D (5 bases). The CDR3 has 15 amino acids. The germline CDR1 and CDR2 sequences are SGHRS and YFSETQ. Trimming removed 0 bases from V and 7 bases from J, with 16 bases in between. The CDR3 DNA follows: TGCGCCAGCAGCTTGGTTCTCGGGGCCTCCTCTGGCTACACCTTC. It specifies CASSLVLGASSGYTF.

This clonotype appeared many times. The rearrangement uses TRBV20-1 and TRBJ1-1; 7 nucleotides line up with TRBD1. Germline V lookup: CDR1 DFQATT, CDR2 SNEGSKA (reference sequence). The CDR3 loop spans 13 amino acids. With V trimmed by 5 bases and J by 2 bases, 5 bases remained unmatched. The CDR3 region is CSAAGTANTEAFF. The DNA for the CDR3 is TGCAGTGCTGCCGGGACAGCAAACACTGAAGCTTTCTTT.

This clonotype was recorded at least ten times. The chain employs TRBV27 and TRBJ2-7, with a possible D match to TRBD1 (5 bases). The CDR3 totals 15 residues. The ends were cut back, 1 base at V and 2 bases at J, with 12 bases in the middle. Per germline, CDR1 MNHEY and CDR2 SMNVEV (reference sequence). The CDR3 nucleotides read TGTGCCAGCAGTTTATTCGGCGGACAAGCCTACGAGCAGTACTTC. Its protein is CASSLFGGQAYEQYF.

This clonotype was detected ten times or more. This chain connects TRBV11-2 to TRBJ2-1, with D possibly being TRBD2 (6 bases). Germline V gene sequence: CDR1 SGHAT, CDR2 FQNNGV. This CDR3 is built from 16 residues. The V end was cut by 6 bases, the J end by 10 bases, with 25 bases between. The CDR3 nucleotides are TGTGCCAGCAGGAGACCGGGACTGAGCCTTTGGGAGGAGCAGTTCTTC. The encoded protein is CASRRPGLSLWEEQFF.

This clonotype was detected ten times or more. The gene calls are TRBV5-1 and TRBJ2-5, with TRBD2 matching over 13 bases. Germline trimming cut 4 bases from V and 5 bases from J; bases unmatched to any gene: 5. CDR3 size: 15 residues. Per germline, CDR1 SGHRS and CDR2 YFSETQ. CDR3 residues: CASSSGTSGTETQYF. CDR3 nucleotide sequence: TGCGCCAGCAGCAGCGGGACTAGCGGGACGGAGACCCAGTACTTC.

A remark on this clonotype: This clone may be a read error of a much larger clone one base away. The rearrangement links TRBV6-2 or TRBV6-3 to TRBJ2-5; possibly TRBD1 for D (5 bases). The CDR3 runs to 13 residues. The germline V gene encodes CDR1 MNHEY and CDR2 SVGEGT. The CDR3 nucleotides read TGTGCCAGCAGTGACTGGGGCCAAGACACCCAGTACTTT. Amino acids: CASSDWGQDTQYF.

This clonotype was observed a single time. At one end, the junction sequence differs from germline, possibly due to a read error. V and J are TRBV6-6 and TRBJ1-6; 10 bases line up with TRBD1. Looked up from germline, CDR1 is MNHNY and CDR2 is SVGAGI (reference sequence). The CDR3 length is 16 residues. The chain's CDR3 is CASSGTGVSYNSPLYF. In DNA, the CDR3 is TGTGCCAGCAGTGGGACAGGGGTTTCCTATAATTCGCCCCTCTACTTT.

The table lists this clonotype with many counts. The CDR3 DNA sequence: TGTGCCAGCAGCCTCCGGGTAGGGACGGATGAAAAACTGTTTTTT. Translating it yields CASSLRVGTDEKLFF. The rearrangement uses TRBV7-9 and TRBJ1-4; maybe TRBD1 (5 bases). The CDR3 totals 15 residues. Germline V gene data show CDR1 as SEHNR and CDR2 as FQNEAQ (reference sequence). With 5 bases removed from V and 6 bases from J, the gap between germline ends came to 16 bases.

The sample holds many counts of this clonotype. This sequence joins TRBV5-4 and TRBJ2-5; D possibly corresponds to TRBD1 (5 bases). The length of the CDR3 is 14 residues. CDR1 is SGHNT, CDR2 YYREEE, per germline (reference sequence). V dropped 6 bases and J dropped 5 bases, with 17 bases sitting between them. This CDR3 is CASIQDTSEETQYF. As DNA, the CDR3 is TGTGCCAGCATCCAGGACACGTCGGAGGAGACCCAGTACTTC.

This clonotype was seen ten or more times. The V and J genes are TRBV10-3 and TRBJ2-1; D perhaps matches TRBD1 (6 bases). Looked up from germline, CDR1 is ENHRY and CDR2 is SYGVKD. The CDR3 has 15 amino acids. Between the trimmed V and J ends, which lost 6 bases and 1 base, there was a span of 13 bases. In DNA form, the CDR3 reads TGTGCCATCAGGGGATCGGACAGTTCCTACAATGAGCAGTTCTTC. Translation: CAIRGSDSSYNEQFF.

This clonotype was seen at least ten times. The chain is built from TRBV12-3 or TRBV12-4 and TRBJ1-1; TRBD1 matches at 7 bases. Germline trimming cut 5 bases from V and 1 base from J; bases unmatched to any gene: 4. CDR3 size: 14 residues. CDR3 sequence reads: CASSLHRGNTEAFF. The CDR3 coding sequence is TGTGCCAGCAGTCTCCACAGGGGGAACACTGAAGCTTTCTTT.

Only a few counts were recorded for this clonotype. CDR3 nucleotide sequence: TGTGCCAGCAGCCAAGAGGTGGGGCTAGCGGGAGGGCCGAAGACCCAGTACTTC. This gives the protein CASSQEVGLAGGPKTQYF. V is TRBV3-1 and J is TRBJ2-5; 12 nucleotides align to TRBD2. CDR3 length: 18 residues. V dropped 0 bases and J dropped 6; count of bases not matched to a gene: 11. Germline CDR1 reads LGHDT; CDR2 reads YNNKEL (reference sequence).

This clonotype was observed at least ten times. V usage is TRBV12-3 or TRBV12-4 and J usage is TRBJ1-5, with a possible D match to TRBD1 (6 bases). V was pared by 1 base and J by 6 bases, with 13 bases between. CDR3 length: 15 residues. The DNA of the CDR3 is TGTGCCAGCAGTTTAGGAGGGGGTGGAGGTCAGCCCCAGCATTTT. Translation gives CASSLGGGGGQPQHF.

This clonotype was found a few times. The V call is TRBV5-8, the J call TRBJ1-3; 7 positions agree with TRBD1. CDR1 is SGHTS and CDR2 is YDEGEE in the germline V gene. CDR3 size: 16 residues. The trim removed 4 bases at V and 3 bases at J, leaving 10 bases unmatched. As DNA, the CDR3 is TGTGCCAGCAGCAACCTATACCGGGACAGTGGAAACACCATATATTTT. Translated, it gives CASSNLYRDSGNTIYF.